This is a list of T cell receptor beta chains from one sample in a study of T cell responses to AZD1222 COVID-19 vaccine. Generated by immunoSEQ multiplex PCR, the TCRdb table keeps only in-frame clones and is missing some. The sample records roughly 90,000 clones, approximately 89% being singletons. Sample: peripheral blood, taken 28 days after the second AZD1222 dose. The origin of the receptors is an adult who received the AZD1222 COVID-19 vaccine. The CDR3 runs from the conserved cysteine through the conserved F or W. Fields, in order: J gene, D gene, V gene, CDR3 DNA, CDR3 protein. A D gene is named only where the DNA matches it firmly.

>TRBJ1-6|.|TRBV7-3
TGTGCCAGCAGCTTAAGTTCTCAGGGAGGTTCACCCCTCCACTTT
CASSLSSQGGSPLHF
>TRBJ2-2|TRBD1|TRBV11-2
TGTGCCAGCAGCTTCACAGGGGAAACCGGGGAGCTGTTTTTT
CASSFTGETGELFF
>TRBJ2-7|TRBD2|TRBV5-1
TGCGCCAGCAGCTCCGGCCAGGGAGGGCCGCGGGACGAGCAGTACTTC
CASSSGQGGPRDEQYF
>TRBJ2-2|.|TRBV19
TGTGCCAGTAGACGAGGGGCCGGCGGGGAGCTGTTTTTT
CASRRGAGGELFF
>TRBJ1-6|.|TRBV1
TGCACCAGCAGCCATTCAGGGGGCGGTAATTCACCCCTCCACTTT
CTSSHSGGGNSPLHF
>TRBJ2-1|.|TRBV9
TGTGCCAGCAGCGAAAAAGACAGCGAGCAGTTCTTC
CASSEKDSEQFF
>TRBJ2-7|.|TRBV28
TGTGCCAGCACGCAATCGAGGTCGGGCCAGGCAATTAGCTCCTACGAGCAGTACTTC
CASTQSRSGQAISSYEQYF
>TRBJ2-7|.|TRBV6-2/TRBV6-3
TGTGCCAGCAGTTTCCGACAGTGGGGCCCCTACGAGCAGTACTTC
CASSFRQWGPYEQYF
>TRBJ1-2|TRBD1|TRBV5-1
TGCGCCAGCAGCTCAGGGACAGGGGTGAGGGGCTACACCTTC
CASSSGTGVRGYTF
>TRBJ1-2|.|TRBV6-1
TGTGCCAGCAGTGAATTAGGGGACGGCTATGGCTACACCTTC
CASSELGDGYGYTF